This is a list of T cell receptor beta chains from one sample in a study of naive and memory T cell subsets. TCRdb reanalysed the 5' RACE reads using MiXCR and keeps one entry per CDR3 protein. The data contain approximately 24,000 distinct CDR3 sequences, under 30% of them singletons. The receptor source for this set is a female donor in good health. Both conserved end residues are part of each CDR3. A D gene is named only where the DNA matches it firmly. Rows may omit the clone size; those that give it use once, few, many or a size class.

clone_size: many; j_call: TRBJ2-1; d_call: TRBD2; v_call: TRBV6-1; cdr3_nt: TGTGCCAGCACCCCGGGCCCAGCGGGATTTGAGCAGTTCTTC; cdr3_aa: CASTPGPAGFEQFF
clone_size: few; j_call: TRBJ2-1; d_call: TRBD2; v_call: TRBV5-1; cdr3_nt: TGCGCCAGCAGCTTAACGGGAGGGTTCAATGAGCAGTTCTTC; cdr3_aa: CASSLTGGFNEQFF
clone_size: few; j_call: TRBJ1-2; d_call: NA; v_call: TRBV29-1; cdr3_nt: TGCAGCGATGGGGATGGCTACACCTTC; cdr3_aa: CSDGDGYTF
clone_size: many; j_call: TRBJ2-1; d_call: NA; v_call: TRBV20-1; cdr3_nt: TGCAGTGCTAGGGTTTTCTCCTACAATGAGCAGTTCTTC; cdr3_aa: CSARVFSYNEQFF
clone_size: many; j_call: TRBJ2-5; d_call: TRBD1; v_call: TRBV29-1; cdr3_nt: TGCAGCGTAGCTGGGACAGGAGAGACCCAGTACTTC; cdr3_aa: CSVAGTGETQYF
clone_size: many; j_call: TRBJ2-2; d_call: NA; v_call: TRBV20-1; cdr3_nt: TGCAGTGCTAGAGGTCTCGGGGAGCTGTTTTTT; cdr3_aa: CSARGLGELFF
clone_size: NA; j_call: TRBJ1-1; d_call: NA; v_call: TRBV6-2/TRBV6-3; cdr3_nt: TGTGCCAGCAGCGACGGTACCAAAGGCAGCGCTGAAGCTTTCTTT; cdr3_aa: CASSDGTKGSAEAFF
clone_size: many; j_call: TRBJ2-3; d_call: NA; v_call: TRBV20-1; cdr3_nt: TGCAGTGCTAGAGGGTGGACAGATACGCAGTATTTT; cdr3_aa: CSARGWTDTQYF
clone_size: many; j_call: TRBJ2-7; d_call: TRBD2; v_call: TRBV20-1; cdr3_nt: TGCAGTGCCGCCCGGGATAGCGGGAGGATCGGCGAGCAGTACTTC; cdr3_aa: CSAARDSGRIGEQYF
clone_size: medium-sized; j_call: TRBJ2-6; d_call: NA; v_call: TRBV11-2; cdr3_nt: TGTGCCAGCAGCTTGCGAGCTGGGGCCAACGTCCTGACTTTC; cdr3_aa: CASSLRAGANVLTF
clone_size: NA; j_call: TRBJ1-1; d_call: NA; v_call: TRBV6-5; cdr3_nt: TGTGCCAGCAGTCTCTCGGGGAGGGGGTCAACTGAAGCTTTCTTT; cdr3_aa: CASSLSGRGSTEAFF
clone_size: few; j_call: TRBJ2-7; d_call: NA; v_call: TRBV18; cdr3_nt: TGTGCCAGCTCACCACCCAGTAGGGTCCACGAGCAGTACTTC; cdr3_aa: CASSPPSRVHEQYF
clone_size: few; j_call: TRBJ2-7; d_call: TRBD2; v_call: TRBV6-5; cdr3_nt: TGTGCCACCCGATTACTAGCGGGATCCTACGAGCAGTACTTC; cdr3_aa: CATRLLAGSYEQYF
clone_size: few; j_call: TRBJ1-5; d_call: NA; v_call: TRBV20-1; cdr3_nt: TGCAGTGCTGGAGGACTGAACAATCAGCCCCAGCATTTT; cdr3_aa: CSAGGLNNQPQHF
clone_size: many; j_call: TRBJ2-7; d_call: TRBD1; v_call: TRBV29-1; cdr3_nt: TGCAGCGTATACAGGGGATTGGGCGAGCAGTACTTC; cdr3_aa: CSVYRGLGEQYF
clone_size: NA; j_call: TRBJ1-2; d_call: NA; v_call: TRBV7-9; cdr3_nt: TGTGCCAGCAGGTCCAGAGGGGAGAATGGCTACACCTTC; cdr3_aa: CASRSRGENGYTF
clone_size: few; j_call: TRBJ2-5; d_call: NA; v_call: TRBV29-1; cdr3_nt: NA; cdr3_aa: CSVRQNKREETQYFVENVETQYF
clone_size: NA; j_call: TRBJ1-6; d_call: NA; v_call: TRBV12-3/TRBV12-4; cdr3_nt: TGTGCCAGCAGTGGCGGGGCATATAATTCACCCCTCCACTTT; cdr3_aa: CASSGGAYNSPLHF
clone_size: NA; j_call: TRBJ2-5; d_call: NA; v_call: TRBV20-1; cdr3_nt: TGCAGTGCTAAGACAGGGAGGGGGACGGGGACCCAGTACTTC; cdr3_aa: CSAKTGRGTGTQYF
clone_size: many; j_call: TRBJ1-2; d_call: NA; v_call: TRBV12-3/TRBV12-4; cdr3_nt: TGTGCCAGCAGTTTTCGCAGCTATGGCTACACCTTC; cdr3_aa: CASSFRSYGYTF
clone_size: many; j_call: TRBJ2-7; d_call: TRBD1; v_call: TRBV18; cdr3_nt: TGTGCCAGCTCACCACTGCGACAGGGGGCCGACGAGCAGTACTTC; cdr3_aa: CASSPLRQGADEQYF
clone_size: few; j_call: TRBJ1-1; d_call: NA; v_call: TRBV29-1; cdr3_nt: TGCAGCGCACACAACGGGGCGTCGAACACTGAAGCTTTCTTT; cdr3_aa: CSAHNGASNTEAFF
clone_size: many; j_call: TRBJ1-2; d_call: NA; v_call: TRBV7-2; cdr3_nt: TGTGCCAGCAGCTCGCGGACAGACTATGGCTACACCTTC; cdr3_aa: CASSSRTDYGYTF
clone_size: medium-sized; j_call: TRBJ2-2; d_call: TRBD1; v_call: TRBV7-9; cdr3_nt: TGTGCCAGCAGCCGACTGACAGGGGGCTTAACCGGGGAGCTGTTTTTT; cdr3_aa: CASSRLTGGLTGELFF
clone_size: NA; j_call: TRBJ2-1; d_call: TRBD2; v_call: TRBV29-1; cdr3_nt: TGCAGCGTCGGGGGGGAGTCCTACAATGAGCAGTTCTTC; cdr3_aa: CSVGGESYNEQFF
clone_size: many; j_call: TRBJ2-5; d_call: TRBD1; v_call: TRBV20-1; cdr3_nt: TGCAGTGCTAGACGACAGGGCACGGAGACCCAGTACTTC; cdr3_aa: CSARRQGTETQYF
clone_size: few; j_call: TRBJ2-3; d_call: NA; v_call: TRBV20-1; cdr3_nt: TGCAGTGCTCTTACTAGTCAAAGAGCCGATACGCAGTATTTT; cdr3_aa: CSALTSQRADTQYF
clone_size: many; j_call: TRBJ2-1; d_call: TRBD2; v_call: TRBV20-1; cdr3_nt: TGCAGTGCTAGCCTAGCGGGAGGTGGAAATGAGCAGTTCTTC; cdr3_aa: CSASLAGGGNEQFF
clone_size: NA; j_call: TRBJ1-2; d_call: TRBD1; v_call: TRBV7-2; cdr3_nt: TGTGCCAGCAGCCCTCCGACAGGGTTGATGGATGGCTACACCTTC; cdr3_aa: CASSPPTGLMDGYTF
clone_size: many; j_call: TRBJ2-5; d_call: NA; v_call: TRBV12-3/TRBV12-4; cdr3_nt: TGTGCCAGCAGTCCGACAGGATTGGGATGGACCCAGTACTTC; cdr3_aa: CASSPTGLGWTQYF
clone_size: few; j_call: TRBJ2-7; d_call: TRBD2; v_call: TRBV7-2; cdr3_nt: TGTGCCAGCAGCGGAGGTCCTAGCGGTTCCTACGAGCAGTACTTC; cdr3_aa: CASSGGPSGSYEQYF
clone_size: NA; j_call: TRBJ1-1; d_call: TRBD1; v_call: TRBV6-2/TRBV6-3; cdr3_nt: TGTGCCAGCACCTCGACAGGGGCGTGGACTGAAGCTTTCTTT; cdr3_aa: CASTSTGAWTEAFF
clone_size: NA; j_call: TRBJ1-5; d_call: NA; v_call: TRBV6-1; cdr3_nt: TGTGCCAGCAGTGAAATGGCTTCCAGTCAGCCCCAGCATTTT; cdr3_aa: CASSEMASSQPQHF
clone_size: many; j_call: TRBJ1-1; d_call: NA; v_call: TRBV29-1; cdr3_nt: TGCAGCGTTGACGCAGCGAACACTGAAGCTTTCTTT; cdr3_aa: CSVDAANTEAFF
clone_size: NA; j_call: TRBJ1-2; d_call: NA; v_call: TRBV12-3/TRBV12-4; cdr3_nt: TGTGCCAGCAGTAAGGACGAGGTCTATGGCTACACCTTC; cdr3_aa: CASSKDEVYGYTF
clone_size: few; j_call: TRBJ2-1; d_call: TRBD2; v_call: TRBV7-2; cdr3_nt: TGTGCCAGCAGCATACTAGCGGGGGTTGAGCAGTTCTTC; cdr3_aa: CASSILAGVEQFF
clone_size: many; j_call: TRBJ2-7; d_call: NA; v_call: TRBV10-3; cdr3_nt: TGTGCCATCAGTGGCCGGGCTTCATACGAGCAGTACTTC; cdr3_aa: CAISGRASYEQYF
clone_size: NA; j_call: TRBJ1-1; d_call: NA; v_call: TRBV20-1; cdr3_nt: TGCAGTGCTATATGGTTCACTGAAGCTTTCTTT; cdr3_aa: CSAIWFTEAFF
clone_size: NA; j_call: TRBJ2-1; d_call: TRBD2; v_call: TRBV6-1; cdr3_nt: TGTGCCAGCATCTCGAGGTTAATAGCGGGAGGGAATGAGCAGTTCTTC; cdr3_aa: CASISRLIAGGNEQFF
clone_size: few; j_call: TRBJ2-7; d_call: NA; v_call: TRBV20-1; cdr3_nt: TGCAGTGCTGTCCCCGGAGGGGGCTTCAGGGAGCAGTACTTC; cdr3_aa: CSAVPGGGFREQYF
clone_size: NA; j_call: TRBJ2-3; d_call: NA; v_call: TRBV2; cdr3_nt: TGTGCCAGCAGCCGGGCCAGGTTGCACACAGATACGCAGTATTTT; cdr3_aa: CASSRARLHTDTQYF
clone_size: many; j_call: TRBJ2-1; d_call: NA; v_call: TRBV10-2; cdr3_nt: TGCGCCGGACAGCTTGGAAGAGAGCAGTTCTTC; cdr3_aa: CAGQLGREQFF
clone_size: many; j_call: TRBJ2-1; d_call: TRBD2; v_call: TRBV6-5; cdr3_nt: TGTGCCAGCAGTTCCCGACTAGCGGGAGATTACGCGATTTTCTTC; cdr3_aa: CASSSRLAGDYAIFF
clone_size: medium-sized; j_call: TRBJ2-7; d_call: NA; v_call: TRBV12-2; cdr3_nt: TGTGCAACCCCCAGGGGCTGGTCTCGAGAGCAGTACTTC; cdr3_aa: CATPRGWSREQYF
clone_size: medium-sized; j_call: TRBJ1-1; d_call: NA; v_call: TRBV20-1; cdr3_nt: TGCAGTGCTAGAACCGGGACCCCAGGGACTGAAGCTTTCTTT; cdr3_aa: CSARTGTPGTEAFF
clone_size: NA; j_call: TRBJ2-5; d_call: NA; v_call: TRBV20-1; cdr3_nt: TGCAGTGCTGGAACCCGGGGGCGGAGTGGAGAGACCCAGTACTTC; cdr3_aa: CSAGTRGRSGETQYF
clone_size: many; j_call: TRBJ2-1; d_call: NA; v_call: TRBV29-1; cdr3_nt: TGCAGCGTTGACGCGGGCCTGGTGTTCTTC; cdr3_aa: CSVDAGLVFF
clone_size: NA; j_call: TRBJ2-6; d_call: NA; v_call: TRBV29-1; cdr3_nt: TGCAGCGCCAGACCCCCTGGGGCCAACGTCCTGACTTTC; cdr3_aa: CSARPPGANVLTF
clone_size: many; j_call: TRBJ2-2; d_call: NA; v_call: TRBV9; cdr3_nt: TGTGCCAGCAGGGATGGGCGCCAAGGTAACACCGGGGAGCTGTTTTTT; cdr3_aa: CASRDGRQGNTGELFF
clone_size: many; j_call: TRBJ2-5; d_call: NA; v_call: TRBV12-3/TRBV12-4; cdr3_nt: TGTGCCAGCAGTTTAGTAGGCGAGGCGGGACCGCGGGAGACCCAGTACTTC; cdr3_aa: CASSLVGEAGPRETQYF
clone_size: NA; j_call: TRBJ2-2; d_call: NA; v_call: TRBV10-3; cdr3_nt: TGTGCCATCAGTGAAGTGGACGGGGAGCTGTTTTTT; cdr3_aa: CAISEVDGELFF
clone_size: NA; j_call: TRBJ1-1; d_call: TRBD1; v_call: TRBV5-1; cdr3_nt: TGCGCCAGCAGCTCACAGGGGGCGAGCACTGAAGCTTTCTTT; cdr3_aa: CASSSQGASTEAFF
clone_size: NA; j_call: TRBJ1-1; d_call: NA; v_call: TRBV7-9; cdr3_nt: TGTGCCAGCAGCCCTTACCTGACAGCTCTAAACACTGAAGCTTTCTTT; cdr3_aa: CASSPYLTALNTEAFF
clone_size: medium-sized; j_call: TRBJ1-4; d_call: TRBD1; v_call: TRBV7-2; cdr3_nt: TGTGCCAGCAGCTTACAGGGGGCTGGAACTAATGAAAAACTGTTTTTT; cdr3_aa: CASSLQGAGTNEKLFF
clone_size: medium-sized; j_call: TRBJ2-2; d_call: NA; v_call: TRBV7-8; cdr3_nt: TGTGCCAGCAGTTCCACGGACGTAACGAACACCGGGGAGCTGTTTTTT; cdr3_aa: CASSSTDVTNTGELFF
clone_size: few; j_call: TRBJ2-7; d_call: TRBD1; v_call: TRBV4-1; cdr3_nt: TGCGCCAGCAGCCTTACCGGGACAGGGGTCTACGAGCAGTACTTC; cdr3_aa: CASSLTGTGVYEQYF
clone_size: medium-sized; j_call: TRBJ2-7; d_call: NA; v_call: TRBV25-1; cdr3_nt: TGTGCCAGCAGTGCACGGCCCAACGGGGAGCAGTACTTC; cdr3_aa: CASSARPNGEQYF